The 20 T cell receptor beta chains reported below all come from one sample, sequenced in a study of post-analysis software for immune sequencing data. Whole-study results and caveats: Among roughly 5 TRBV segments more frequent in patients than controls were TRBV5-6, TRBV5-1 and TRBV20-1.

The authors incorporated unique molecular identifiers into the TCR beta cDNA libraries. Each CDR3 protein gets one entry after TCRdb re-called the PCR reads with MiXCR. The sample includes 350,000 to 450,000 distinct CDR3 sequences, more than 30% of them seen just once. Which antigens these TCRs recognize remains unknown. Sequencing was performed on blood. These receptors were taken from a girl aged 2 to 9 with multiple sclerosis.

The CDR3 spells CASSLRTDSGDTQYF. CDR3 DNA: TGTGCCAGCAGCTTGAGAACGGACAGTGGAGATACGCAGTATTTT. V and J are TRBV7-6 and TRBJ2-3; D is possibly TRBD1 (6 bases). CDR1 is SGHVS, CDR2 FNYEAQ, per germline. The germline V and J ends were trimmed by 3 bases and 5 bases, with 15 bases remaining between them. This CDR3 has 15 residues.

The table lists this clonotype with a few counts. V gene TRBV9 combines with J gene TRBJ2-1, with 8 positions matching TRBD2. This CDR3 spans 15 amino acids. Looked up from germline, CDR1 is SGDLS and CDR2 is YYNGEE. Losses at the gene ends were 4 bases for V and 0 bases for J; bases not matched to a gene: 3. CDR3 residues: CASSPAGDSYNEQFF. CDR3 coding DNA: TGTGCCAGCAGCCCAGCGGGGGACTCCTACAATGAGCAGTTCTTC.

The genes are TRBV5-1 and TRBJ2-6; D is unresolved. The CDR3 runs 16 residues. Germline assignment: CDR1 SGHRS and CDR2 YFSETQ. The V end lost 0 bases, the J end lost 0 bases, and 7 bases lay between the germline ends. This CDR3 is CASSLGDFSGANVLTF. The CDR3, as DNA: TGCGCCAGCAGCTTGGGAGACTTCTCTGGGGCCAACGTCCTGACTTTC.

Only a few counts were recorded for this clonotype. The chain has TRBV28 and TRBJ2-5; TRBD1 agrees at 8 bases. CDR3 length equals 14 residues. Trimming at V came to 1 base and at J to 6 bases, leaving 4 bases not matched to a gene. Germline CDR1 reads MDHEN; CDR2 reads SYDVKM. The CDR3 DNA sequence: TGTGCCAGCAGTTTATCAGGGGGCGGAAAGACCCAGTACTTC. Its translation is CASSLSGGGKTQYF.

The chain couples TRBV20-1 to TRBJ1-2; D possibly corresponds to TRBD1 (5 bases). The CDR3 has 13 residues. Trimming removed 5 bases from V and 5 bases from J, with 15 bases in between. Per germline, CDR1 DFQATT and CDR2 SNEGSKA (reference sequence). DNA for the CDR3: TGCAGTGCTCGGAACAGGACCTATTATGGCTACACCTTC. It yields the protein CSARNRTYYGYTF.

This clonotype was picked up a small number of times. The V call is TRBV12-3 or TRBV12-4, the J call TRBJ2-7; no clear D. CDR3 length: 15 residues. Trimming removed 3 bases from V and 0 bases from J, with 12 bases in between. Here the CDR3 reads CASSFEPASSYEQYF. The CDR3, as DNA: TGTGCCAGCAGTTTTGAACCAGCAAGCTCCTACGAGCAGTACTTC.

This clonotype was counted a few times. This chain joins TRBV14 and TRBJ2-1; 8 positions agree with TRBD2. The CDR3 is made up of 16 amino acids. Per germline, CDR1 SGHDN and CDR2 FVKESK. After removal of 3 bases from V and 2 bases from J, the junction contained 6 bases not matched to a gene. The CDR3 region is CASSQWERGPYNEQFF. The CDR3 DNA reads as TGTGCCAGCAGCCAGTGGGAGCGGGGGCCCTACAATGAGCAGTTCTTC. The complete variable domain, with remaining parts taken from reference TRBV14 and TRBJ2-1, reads EAGVTQFPSHSVIEKGQTVTLRCDPISGHDNLYWYRRVMGKEIKFLLHFVKESKQDESGMPNNRFLAERTGGTYSTLKVQPAELEDSGVYFCASSQWERGPYNEQFFGPGTRLTVL.

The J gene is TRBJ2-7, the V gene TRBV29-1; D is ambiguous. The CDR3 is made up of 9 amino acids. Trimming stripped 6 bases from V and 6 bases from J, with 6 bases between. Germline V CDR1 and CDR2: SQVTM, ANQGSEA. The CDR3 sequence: CSVLCEQYF. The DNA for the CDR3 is TGCAGCGTGTTGTGCGAGCAGTACTTC.

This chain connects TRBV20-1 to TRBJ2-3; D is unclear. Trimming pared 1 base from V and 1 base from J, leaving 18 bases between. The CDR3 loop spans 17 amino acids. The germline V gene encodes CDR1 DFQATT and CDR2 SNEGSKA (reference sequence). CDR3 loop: CSARGKVAHLRTDTQYF. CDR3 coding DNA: TGCAGTGCTAGAGGGAAAGTTGCCCACCTCCGCACAGATACGCAGTATTTT.

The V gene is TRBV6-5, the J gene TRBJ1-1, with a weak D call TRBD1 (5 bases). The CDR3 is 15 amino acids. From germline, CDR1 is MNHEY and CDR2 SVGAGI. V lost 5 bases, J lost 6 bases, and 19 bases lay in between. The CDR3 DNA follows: TGTGCCAGCAGTCGACAGCTGGGGTTGAGCGCTGAAGCTTTCTTT. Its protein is CASSRQLGLSAEAFF.

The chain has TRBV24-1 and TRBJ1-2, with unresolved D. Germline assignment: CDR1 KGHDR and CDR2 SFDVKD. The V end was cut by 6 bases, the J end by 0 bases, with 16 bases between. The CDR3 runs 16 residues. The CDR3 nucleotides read TGTGCCACCAGTTCGTTCGACGAGGAGGCTAACTATGGCTACACCTTC. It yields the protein CATSSFDEEANYGYTF.

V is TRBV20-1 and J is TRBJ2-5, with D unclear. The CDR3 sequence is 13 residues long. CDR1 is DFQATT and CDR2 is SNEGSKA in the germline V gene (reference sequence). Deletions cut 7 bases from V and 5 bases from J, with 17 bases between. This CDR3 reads CSGGRARSETQYF. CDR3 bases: TGCAGTGGCGGAAGGGCTCGTTCGGAGACCCAGTACTTC.

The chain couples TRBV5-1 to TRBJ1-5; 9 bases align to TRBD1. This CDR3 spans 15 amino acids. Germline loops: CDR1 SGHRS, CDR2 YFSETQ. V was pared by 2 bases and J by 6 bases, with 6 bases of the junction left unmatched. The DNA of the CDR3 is TGCGCCAGCAGCTTACAGGGGGCGCAGGGTCAGCCCCAGCATTTT. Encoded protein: CASSLQGAQGQPQHF.

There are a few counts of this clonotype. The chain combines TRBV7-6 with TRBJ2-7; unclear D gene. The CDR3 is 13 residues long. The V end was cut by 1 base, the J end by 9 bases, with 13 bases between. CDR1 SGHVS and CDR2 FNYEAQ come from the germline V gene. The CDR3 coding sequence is TGTGCCAGCAGCTTAGAGGACCGAAACAGGCAGTACTTC. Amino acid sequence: CASSLEDRNRQYF.

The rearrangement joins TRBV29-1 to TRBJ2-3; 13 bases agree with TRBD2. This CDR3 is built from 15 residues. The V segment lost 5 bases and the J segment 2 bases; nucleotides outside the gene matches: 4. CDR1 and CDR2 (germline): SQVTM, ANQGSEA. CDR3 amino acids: CSVRLAGGYTDTQYF. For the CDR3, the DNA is TGCAGCGTTCGACTAGCGGGAGGTTACACAGATACGCAGTATTTT.

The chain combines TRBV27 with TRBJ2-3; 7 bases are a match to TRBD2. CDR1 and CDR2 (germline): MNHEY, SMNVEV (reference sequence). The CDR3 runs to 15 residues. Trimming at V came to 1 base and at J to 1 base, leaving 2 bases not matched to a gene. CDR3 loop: CASSLYTSGTDTQYF. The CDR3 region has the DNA TGTGCCAGCAGTTTATATACTAGCGGCACAGATACGCAGTATTTT.

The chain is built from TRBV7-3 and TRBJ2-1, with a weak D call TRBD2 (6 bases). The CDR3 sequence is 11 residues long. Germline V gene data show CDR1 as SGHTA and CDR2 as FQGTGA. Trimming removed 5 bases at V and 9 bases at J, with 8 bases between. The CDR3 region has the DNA TGTGCCAGCAGCCAGGGACTTGAGCAGTTCTTC. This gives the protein CASSQGLEQFF. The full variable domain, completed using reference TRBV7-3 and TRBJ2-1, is GAGVSQTPSNKVTEKGKYVELRCDPISGHTALYWYRQSLGQGPEFLIYFQGTGAADDSGLPNDRFFAVRPEGSVSTLKIQRTERGDSAVYLCASSQGLEQFFGPGTRLTVL.

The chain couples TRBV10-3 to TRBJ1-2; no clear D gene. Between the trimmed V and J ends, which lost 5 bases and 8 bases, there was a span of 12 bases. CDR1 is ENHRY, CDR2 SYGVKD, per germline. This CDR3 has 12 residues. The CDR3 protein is CAISHDRGGYTF. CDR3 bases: TGTGCCATCAGTCATGACCGCGGAGGCTACACCTTC.

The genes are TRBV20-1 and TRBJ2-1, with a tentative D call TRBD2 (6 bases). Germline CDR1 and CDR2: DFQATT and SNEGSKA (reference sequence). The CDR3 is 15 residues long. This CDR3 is CGTQLTTSSYNEQFF. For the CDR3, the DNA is TGCGGGACTCAGCTCACAACGAGCTCCTACAATGAGCAGTTCTTC.

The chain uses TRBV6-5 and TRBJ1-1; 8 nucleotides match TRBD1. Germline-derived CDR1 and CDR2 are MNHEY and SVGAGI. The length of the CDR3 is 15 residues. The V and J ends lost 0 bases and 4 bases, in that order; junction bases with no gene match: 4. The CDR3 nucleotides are TGTGCCAGCAGTTACTCGACAGGGGCGAGCACTGAAGCTTTCTTT. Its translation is CASSYSTGASTEAFF.